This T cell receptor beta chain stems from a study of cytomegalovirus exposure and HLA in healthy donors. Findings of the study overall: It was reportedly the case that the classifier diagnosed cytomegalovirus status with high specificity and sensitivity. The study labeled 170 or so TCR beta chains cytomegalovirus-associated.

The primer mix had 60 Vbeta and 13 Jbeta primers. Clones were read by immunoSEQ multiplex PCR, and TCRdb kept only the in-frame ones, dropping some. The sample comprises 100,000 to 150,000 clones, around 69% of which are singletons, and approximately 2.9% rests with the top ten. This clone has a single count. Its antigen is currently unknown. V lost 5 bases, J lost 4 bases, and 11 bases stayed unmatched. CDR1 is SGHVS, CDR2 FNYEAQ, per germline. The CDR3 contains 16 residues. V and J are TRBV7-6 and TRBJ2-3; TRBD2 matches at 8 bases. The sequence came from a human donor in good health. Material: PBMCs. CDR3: CASSRPRGRGADTQYF. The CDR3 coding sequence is TGTGCCAGCAGCCGGCCGCGCGGGCGGGGGGCAGATACGCAGTATTTT. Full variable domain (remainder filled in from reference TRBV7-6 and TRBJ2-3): GAGVSQSPRYKVTKRGQDVALRCDPISGHVSLYWYRQALGQGPEFLTYFNYEAQQDKSGLPNDRFSAERPEGSISTLTIQRTEQRDSAMYRCASSRPRGRGADTQYFGPGTRLTVL.